What follows is one TCR beta chain and its context. Antigen: not known. The CDR3 totals 15 residues. In germline, CDR1 is SGHKS, CDR2 YYEKEE (reference sequence). J gave up 3 bases and V 2 bases, and 5 bases lay outside the gene matches. Investigators divided CD4+ cells into CD45RA+ naive and CD45RA-negative memory subsets. The source of the sample is a study of shared clonotypes between healthy human individuals. General study results and limits: Shared clonotypes: roughly 4.7% naive CD4, under 4% naive CD8, roughly 2.4% memory CD4, roughly 0.4% memory CD8. Rarefaction exposed incomplete sorted-subset sequencing despite large depth.

Roughly 200 ng DNA, approximately 31,000 T cell genomes, went into each sorted-subset replicate PCR. Assay used: immunoSEQ multiplex PCR; TCRdb lists only in-frame clones, some missing. This sample carries approximately 2,300,000 clones, around 90% of them seen once, and the ten largest clones take 0.37%. The sequence was obtained from a man younger than 35 in good health. Some clones in this sample may be carry-over from other donors' samples. The rearrangement uses TRBV5-5 and TRBJ2-7; TRBD2 aligns across 10 bases. Material: naive CD4+ T cells from PBMCs. As to subset: CD45RA+ positively selected. CDR3 residues: CASSFQAGGRYEQYF. The DNA for the CDR3 is TGTGCCAGCAGCTTCCAAGCGGGAGGGCGCTACGAGCAGTACTTC.